Detailed here is one T cell receptor (beta chain). Assay used: immunoSEQ multiplex PCR; TCRdb lists only in-frame clones, some missing. The data hold 220,000 or so clones, with 80% to 90% observed a single time. These data are taken from a study of blood T cell repertoires in COVID-19. The germline CDR1 and CDR2 sequences are GTSNPN and SVGIG (reference sequence). The V gene lost 0 bases and the J gene lost 9 bases, with 15 bases spanning the gap. The length of the CDR3 is 15 residues. The chain has TRBV30 and TRBJ1-6; D ambiguous. This TCR was sampled from a man between 25 and 39 years old with active or convalescent COVID-19. Sample: peripheral blood. The CDR3 loop is CAWSVLSRGVSPLHF. The CDR3 nucleotides are TGTGCCTGGAGTGTACTCAGCAGAGGCGTTTCACCCCTCCACTTT.